The next 13 T cell receptor beta chains were all read from a single sample in a study of siplizumab effects on memory and regulatory T cells. Sequencing used immunoSEQ multiplex PCR; TCRdb keeps in-frame clones, though not all of them. The sample lists approximately 91,000 clones, about 95% seen once, with under 20% in the top ten. The specimen sequenced was CD8+ T cells sorted from blood. The source is a human donor in good health.

The chain couples TRBV28 to TRBJ1-1; D unclear. Trimming removed 2 bases at V and 4 bases at J, with 11 bases between. Germline loops: CDR1 MDHEN, CDR2 SYDVKM. The CDR3 is made up of 14 amino acids. CDR3 sequence (DNA): TGTGCCAGCAGTTTACGAGGGCCGGGCACTGAAGCTTTCTTT. Its protein product is CASSLRGPGTEAFF. Supplemented by reference TRBV28 and TRBJ1-1, the full variable domain reads DVKVTQSSRYLVKRTGEKVFLECVQDMDHENMFWYRQDPGLGLRLIYFSYDVKMKEKGDIPEGYSVSREKKERFSLILESASTNQTSMYLCASSLRGPGTEAFFGQGTRLTVV.

The CDR3 region is CASSSLAGVFYNEQFF. In DNA form, the CDR3 reads TGTGCCAGCAGCTCCTTAGCGGGAGTTTTTTACAATGAGCAGTTCTTC. The rearrangement links TRBV7-8 to TRBJ2-1, with TRBD2 matching over 9 bases. The CDR3 sequence is 16 residues long. The germline CDR1 and CDR2 sequences are SGHVS and FQNEAQ. Losses at the gene ends were 4 bases for V and 4 bases for J; bases not matched to a gene: 8.

The rearrangement uses TRBV11-2 and TRBJ1-1; D may be TRBD1 (5 bases). The CDR3 totals 15 residues. Trimming left V 3 bases short and J 5 bases short, with 16 bases between. Germline V gene sequence: CDR1 SGHAT, CDR2 FQNNGV. The DNA for the CDR3 is TGTGCCAGCAGCTTTTACAGGCCCTCGGGTACTGAAGCTTTCTTT. It codes for CASSFYRPSGTEAFF. Together with reference TRBV11-2 and TRBJ1-1, the CDR3 gives the full variable domain: EAGVAQSPRYKIIEKRQSVAFWCNPISGHATLYWYQQILGQGPKLLIQFQNNGVVDDSQLPKDRFSAERLKGVDSTLKIQPAKLEDSAVYLCASSFYRPSGTEAFFGQGTRLTVV.

The gene calls are TRBV28 and TRBJ1-5, with unresolved D. V was pared by 6 bases and J by 0 bases, with 12 bases between. The CDR3 contains 15 residues. CDR1 MDHEN and CDR2 SYDVKM come from the germline V gene. The CDR3 nucleotides read TGTGCCAGCAGGGAGGTGGGAACTAGCAATCAGCCCCAGCATTTT. This gives the protein CASREVGTSNQPQHF.

CDR3 nucleotide sequence: TGTGCCAGCAGCTTGGGCTGGGACAGGGACAATCAGCCCCAGCATTTT. This encodes CASSLGWDRDNQPQHF. This chain links TRBV11-2 with TRBJ1-5; TRBD1 agrees at 9 bases. The germline V gene has CDR1 SGHAT and CDR2 FQNNGV. Trimming cost V 3 bases and J 3 bases; bases outside gene matches: 6. This CDR3 is built from 16 residues.

The chain is built from TRBV6-5 and TRBJ2-7, with a weak D call TRBD1 (5 bases). The CDR3 length is 11 residues. Trimming removed 2 bases from V and 7 bases from J, with 6 bases in between. Germline CDR1 reads MNHEY; CDR2 reads SVGAGI. The CDR3, as DNA: TGTGCCAGCAGTTACGGGGCGGAGCAGTACTTC. It specifies CASSYGAEQYF.

This clone was seen a few times. The chain carries TRBV10-1 and TRBJ2-7, with D perhaps being TRBD1 or TRBD2 (5 bases each). The germline gives CDR1 WNHNN, CDR2 SYGVQD (reference sequence). CDR3 length equals 18 residues. Trimming stripped 3 bases from V and 2 bases from J, with 23 bases between. The CDR3, as DNA: TGCGCCAGCAGTGACCTTAGCGTGGGGCACCTTTCCCCCTACGAGCAGTACTTC. Encoded protein: CASSDLSVGHLSPYEQYF.

This chain joins TRBV27 and TRBJ1-1, with a weak D call TRBD1 (6 bases). Trimming removed 6 bases at V and 11 bases at J, with 25 bases between. Germline V CDR1 and CDR2: MNHEY, SMNVEV (reference sequence). This CDR3 contains 15 residues. The CDR3 nucleotides are TGTGCCAGCAGCCCAACCAAAGGGGGGTGGGTGAGGGCTTTCTTT. Protein: CASSPTKGGWVRAFF.

This chain uses TRBV4-1 with TRBJ2-7, with TRBD1 identical over 8 bases. V lost 4 bases and J lost 6; bases outside the gene matches: 11. CDR3 size: 15 residues. Germline V gene sequence: CDR1 MGHRA, CDR2 YSYEKL. CDR3 region: CASSPRGQEDPEQYF. Here the CDR3 DNA reads TGCGCCAGCAGCCCACGGGGACAGGAAGACCCCGAGCAGTACTTC.

The J gene is TRBJ2-3, the V gene TRBV2; no reliable D call. The CDR3 runs 16 residues. Germline V gene data show CDR1 as SNHLY and CDR2 as FYNNEI. The germline V and J ends were trimmed by 4 bases and 0 bases, with 14 bases remaining between them. CDR3 nucleotides: TGTGCCAGCAGTGGGGGTTGGGTCGATAGCACAGATACGCAGTATTTT. This translates into CASSGGWVDSTDTQYF.

The rearrangement uses TRBV11-2 and TRBJ1-5, with a possible D match to TRBD1 (6 bases). The CDR3 has 15 residues. The V end was cut by 1 base, the J end by 9 bases, with 16 bases between. From germline, CDR1 is SGHAT and CDR2 FQNNGV. The CDR3 spells CASSLGPGRGRPQHF. In nucleotides, the CDR3 is TGTGCCAGCAGCTTAGGGCCAGGCCGGGGGCGGCCCCAGCATTTT.

The rearrangement uses TRBV29-1 and TRBJ2-2; no clear D gene. Germline values: CDR1 SQVTM, CDR2 ANQGSEA. The CDR3 is made up of 15 amino acids. Trimming stripped 5 bases from V and 1 base from J, with 14 bases between. The DNA of the CDR3 is TGCAGCGTTTCCGGATCAGACTGGAACACCGGGGAGCTGTTTTTT. Amino acids: CSVSGSDWNTGELFF.

The chain carries TRBV6-1 and TRBJ2-7, with D possibly TRBD1 on 5 matching bases. The CDR3 runs to 14 residues. Germline lookup yields CDR1 MNHNS and CDR2 SASEGT. V was trimmed by 6 bases and J by 2 bases, leaving 14 bases between them. The CDR3 loop is CASRGVDSTYEQYF. CDR3 nucleotides: TGTGCCAGCAGAGGAGTCGACAGCACCTACGAGCAGTACTTC.